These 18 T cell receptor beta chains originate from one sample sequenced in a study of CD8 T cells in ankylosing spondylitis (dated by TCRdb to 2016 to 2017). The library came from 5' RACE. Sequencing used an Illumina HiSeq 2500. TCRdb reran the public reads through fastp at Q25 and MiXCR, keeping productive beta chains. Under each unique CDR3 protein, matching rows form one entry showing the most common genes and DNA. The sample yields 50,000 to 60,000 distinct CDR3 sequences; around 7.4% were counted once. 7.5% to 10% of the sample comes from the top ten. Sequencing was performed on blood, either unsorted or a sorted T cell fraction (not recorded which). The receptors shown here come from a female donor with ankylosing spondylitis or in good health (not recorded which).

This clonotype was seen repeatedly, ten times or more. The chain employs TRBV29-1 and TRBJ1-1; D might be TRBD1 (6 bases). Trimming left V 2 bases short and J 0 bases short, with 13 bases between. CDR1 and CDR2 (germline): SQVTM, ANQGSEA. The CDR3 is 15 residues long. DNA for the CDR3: TGCAGCGTTGAATGGGAGGGGGGAGTGAACACTGAAGCTTTCTTT. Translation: CSVEWEGGVNTEAFF.

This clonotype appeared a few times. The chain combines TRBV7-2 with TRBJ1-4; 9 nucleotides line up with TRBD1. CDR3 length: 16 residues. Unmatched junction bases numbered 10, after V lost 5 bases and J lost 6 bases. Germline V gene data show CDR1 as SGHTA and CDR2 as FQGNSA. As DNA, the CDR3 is TGTGCCAGCAGCCATTACTCCGGGACAGGGTATGAAAAACTGTTTTTT. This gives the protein CASSHYSGTGYEKLFF.

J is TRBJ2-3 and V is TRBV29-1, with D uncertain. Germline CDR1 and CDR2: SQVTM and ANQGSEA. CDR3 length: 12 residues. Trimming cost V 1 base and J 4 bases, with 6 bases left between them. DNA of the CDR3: TGCAGCGTTGAAGTTGCGGCAGATACGCAGTATTTT. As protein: CSVEVAADTQYF.

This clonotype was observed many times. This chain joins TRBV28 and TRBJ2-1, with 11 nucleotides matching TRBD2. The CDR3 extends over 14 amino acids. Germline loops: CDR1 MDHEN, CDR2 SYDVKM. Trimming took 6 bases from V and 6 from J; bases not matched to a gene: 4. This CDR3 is CASSVSGGGNEQFF. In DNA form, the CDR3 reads TGTGCCAGCAGCGTTAGCGGGGGGGGCAATGAGCAGTTCTTC.

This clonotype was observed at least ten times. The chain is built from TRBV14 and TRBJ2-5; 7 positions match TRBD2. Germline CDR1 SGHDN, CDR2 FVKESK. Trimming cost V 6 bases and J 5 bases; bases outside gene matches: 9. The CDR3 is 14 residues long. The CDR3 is CASSQERGLETQYF. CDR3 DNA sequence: TGTGCCAGCAGTCAGGAGCGGGGATTGGAGACCCAGTACTTC.

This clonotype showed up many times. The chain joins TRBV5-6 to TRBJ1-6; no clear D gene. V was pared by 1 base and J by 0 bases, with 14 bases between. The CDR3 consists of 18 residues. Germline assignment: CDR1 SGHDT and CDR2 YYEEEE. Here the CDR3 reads CASSLLRFLSSYNSPLHF. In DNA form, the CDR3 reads TGTGCCAGCAGCTTGCTGAGGTTCTTAAGCTCCTATAATTCACCCCTCCACTTT.

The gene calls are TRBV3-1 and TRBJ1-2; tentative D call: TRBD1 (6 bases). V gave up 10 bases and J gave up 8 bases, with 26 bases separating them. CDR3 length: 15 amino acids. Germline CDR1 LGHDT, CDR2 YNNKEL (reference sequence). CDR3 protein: CATSQEDRLIGGYTF. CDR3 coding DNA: TGTGCCACCTCCCAAGAGGACAGATTGATAGGCGGCTACACCTTC.

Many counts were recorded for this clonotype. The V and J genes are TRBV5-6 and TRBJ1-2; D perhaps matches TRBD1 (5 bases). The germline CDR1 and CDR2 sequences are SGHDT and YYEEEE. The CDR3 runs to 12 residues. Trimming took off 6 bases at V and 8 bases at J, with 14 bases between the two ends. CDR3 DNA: TGTGCCAGCACCCAGGGAATACGGGGCTACACCTTC. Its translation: CASTQGIRGYTF.

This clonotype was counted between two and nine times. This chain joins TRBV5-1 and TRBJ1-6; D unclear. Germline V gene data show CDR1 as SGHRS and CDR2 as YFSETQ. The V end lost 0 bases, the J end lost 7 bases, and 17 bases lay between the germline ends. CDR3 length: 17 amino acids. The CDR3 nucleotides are TGCGCCAGCAGCTTGGGTTCCCCGGACGCCAAAAATTCACCCCTCCACTTT. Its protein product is CASSLGSPDAKNSPLHF. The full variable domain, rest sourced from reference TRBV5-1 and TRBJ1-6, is KAGVTQTPRYLIKTRGQQVTLSCSPISGHRSVSWYQQTPGQGLQFLFEYFSETQRNKGNFPGRFSGRQFSNSRSEMNVSTLELGDSALYLCASSLGSPDAKNSPLHFGNGTRLTVT.

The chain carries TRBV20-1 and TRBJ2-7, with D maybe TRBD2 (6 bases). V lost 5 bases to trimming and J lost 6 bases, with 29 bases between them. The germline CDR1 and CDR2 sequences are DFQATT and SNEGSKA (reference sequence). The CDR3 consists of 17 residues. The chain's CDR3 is CSAPIPQGLPQGGEQYF. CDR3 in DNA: TGCAGTGCTCCCATCCCCCAGGGACTCCCCCAAGGTGGCGAGCAGTACTTC.

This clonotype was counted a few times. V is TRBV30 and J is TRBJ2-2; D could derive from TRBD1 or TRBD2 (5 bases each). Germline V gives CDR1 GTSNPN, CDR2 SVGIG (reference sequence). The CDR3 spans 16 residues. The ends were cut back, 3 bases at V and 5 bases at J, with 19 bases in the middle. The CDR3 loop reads CAWRLAGRVSTGELFF. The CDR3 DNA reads TGTGCCTGGAGGTTAGCAGGGAGAGTGAGTACCGGGGAGCTGTTTTTT.

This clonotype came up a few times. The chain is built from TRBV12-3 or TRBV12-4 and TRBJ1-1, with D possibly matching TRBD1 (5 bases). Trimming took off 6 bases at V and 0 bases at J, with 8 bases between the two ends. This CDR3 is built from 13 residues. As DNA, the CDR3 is TGTGCCAGCAGGATAGGGGTGAACACTGAAGCTTTCTTT. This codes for CASRIGVNTEAFF.

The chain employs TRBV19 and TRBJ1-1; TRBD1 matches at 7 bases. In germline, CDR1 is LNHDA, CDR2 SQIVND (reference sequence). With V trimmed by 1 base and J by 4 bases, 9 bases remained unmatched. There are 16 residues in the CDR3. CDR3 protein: CASSIAGGIGGTEAFF. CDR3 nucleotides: TGTGCCAGTAGTATAGCAGGGGGGATCGGAGGCACTGAAGCTTTCTTT.

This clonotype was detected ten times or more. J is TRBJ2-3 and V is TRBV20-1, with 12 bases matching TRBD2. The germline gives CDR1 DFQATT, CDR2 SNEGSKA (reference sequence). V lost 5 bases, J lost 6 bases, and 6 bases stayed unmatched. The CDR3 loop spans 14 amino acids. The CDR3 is CSASPGTSGDTQYF. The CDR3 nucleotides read TGCAGTGCTTCCCCCGGGACTAGCGGGGATACGCAGTATTTT.

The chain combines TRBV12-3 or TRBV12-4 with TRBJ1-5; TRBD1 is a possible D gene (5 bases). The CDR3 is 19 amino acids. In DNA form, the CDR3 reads TGTACCTGCAGTTTATATGGGAGAGGGTTGTCAGGGCCCTATCAGCCCCAGCATTTT. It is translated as CTCSLYGRGLSGPYQPQHF.

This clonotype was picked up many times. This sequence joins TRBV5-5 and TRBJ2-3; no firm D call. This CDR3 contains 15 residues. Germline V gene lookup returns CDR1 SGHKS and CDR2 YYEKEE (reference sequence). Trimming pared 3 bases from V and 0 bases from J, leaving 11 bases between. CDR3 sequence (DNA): TGTGCCAGCAGCTACGGTTGGTATAGCACAGATACGCAGTATTTT. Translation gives CASSYGWYSTDTQYF.

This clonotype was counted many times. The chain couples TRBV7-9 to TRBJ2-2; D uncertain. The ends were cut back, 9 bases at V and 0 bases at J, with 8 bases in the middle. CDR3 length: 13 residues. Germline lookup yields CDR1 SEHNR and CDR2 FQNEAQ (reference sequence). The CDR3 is CARGAPNTGELFF. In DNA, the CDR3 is TGTGCCAGGGGCGCGCCGAACACCGGGGAGCTGTTTTTT.

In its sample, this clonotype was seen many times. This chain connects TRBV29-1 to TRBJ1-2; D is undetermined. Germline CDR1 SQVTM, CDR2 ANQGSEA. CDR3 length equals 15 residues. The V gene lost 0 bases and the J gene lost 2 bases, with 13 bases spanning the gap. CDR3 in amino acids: CSVEDSADTNYGYTF. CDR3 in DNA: TGCAGCGTTGAAGATTCGGCAGACACCAACTATGGCTACACCTTC.